A single T cell receptor (beta chain) is shown here with its context. The antigen remains undetermined. The data were obtained in a study of T cell responses to AZD1222 COVID-19 vaccine. General study findings and limits: The donor cohort was predominantly white British with a female majority, and clonal diversity may have been underestimated. Elevations in Spike-specific TCR breadth and depth followed administration of two AZD1222 doses. The study identified only a handful of AZD1222 recipients as seropositive at baseline. The study found vaccine-associated CD4 TCRs spanning spike, dominant at 160-218 and 743-854.

The ends were cut back, 5 bases at V and 3 bases at J, with 14 bases in the middle. The CDR3 runs 14 residues. Germline V CDR1 and CDR2: SNHLY, FYNNEI. The table came from immunoSEQ multiplex PCR; TCRdb's copy has only in-frame clones and leaves some out. The sample lists approximately 110,000 clones, roughly nine tenths occurring once. This chain connects TRBV2 to TRBJ2-7; D possibly matches TRBD1 or TRBD2 (5 bases each). The sequences come from peripheral blood, collected on day 0 of AZD1222 vaccination. This clonotype was obtained from an adult in good health. CDR3 region: CASSNRDGYYEQYF. The DNA of the CDR3 is TGTGCCAGCAGTAACCGGGACGGGTACTACGAGCAGTACTTC.